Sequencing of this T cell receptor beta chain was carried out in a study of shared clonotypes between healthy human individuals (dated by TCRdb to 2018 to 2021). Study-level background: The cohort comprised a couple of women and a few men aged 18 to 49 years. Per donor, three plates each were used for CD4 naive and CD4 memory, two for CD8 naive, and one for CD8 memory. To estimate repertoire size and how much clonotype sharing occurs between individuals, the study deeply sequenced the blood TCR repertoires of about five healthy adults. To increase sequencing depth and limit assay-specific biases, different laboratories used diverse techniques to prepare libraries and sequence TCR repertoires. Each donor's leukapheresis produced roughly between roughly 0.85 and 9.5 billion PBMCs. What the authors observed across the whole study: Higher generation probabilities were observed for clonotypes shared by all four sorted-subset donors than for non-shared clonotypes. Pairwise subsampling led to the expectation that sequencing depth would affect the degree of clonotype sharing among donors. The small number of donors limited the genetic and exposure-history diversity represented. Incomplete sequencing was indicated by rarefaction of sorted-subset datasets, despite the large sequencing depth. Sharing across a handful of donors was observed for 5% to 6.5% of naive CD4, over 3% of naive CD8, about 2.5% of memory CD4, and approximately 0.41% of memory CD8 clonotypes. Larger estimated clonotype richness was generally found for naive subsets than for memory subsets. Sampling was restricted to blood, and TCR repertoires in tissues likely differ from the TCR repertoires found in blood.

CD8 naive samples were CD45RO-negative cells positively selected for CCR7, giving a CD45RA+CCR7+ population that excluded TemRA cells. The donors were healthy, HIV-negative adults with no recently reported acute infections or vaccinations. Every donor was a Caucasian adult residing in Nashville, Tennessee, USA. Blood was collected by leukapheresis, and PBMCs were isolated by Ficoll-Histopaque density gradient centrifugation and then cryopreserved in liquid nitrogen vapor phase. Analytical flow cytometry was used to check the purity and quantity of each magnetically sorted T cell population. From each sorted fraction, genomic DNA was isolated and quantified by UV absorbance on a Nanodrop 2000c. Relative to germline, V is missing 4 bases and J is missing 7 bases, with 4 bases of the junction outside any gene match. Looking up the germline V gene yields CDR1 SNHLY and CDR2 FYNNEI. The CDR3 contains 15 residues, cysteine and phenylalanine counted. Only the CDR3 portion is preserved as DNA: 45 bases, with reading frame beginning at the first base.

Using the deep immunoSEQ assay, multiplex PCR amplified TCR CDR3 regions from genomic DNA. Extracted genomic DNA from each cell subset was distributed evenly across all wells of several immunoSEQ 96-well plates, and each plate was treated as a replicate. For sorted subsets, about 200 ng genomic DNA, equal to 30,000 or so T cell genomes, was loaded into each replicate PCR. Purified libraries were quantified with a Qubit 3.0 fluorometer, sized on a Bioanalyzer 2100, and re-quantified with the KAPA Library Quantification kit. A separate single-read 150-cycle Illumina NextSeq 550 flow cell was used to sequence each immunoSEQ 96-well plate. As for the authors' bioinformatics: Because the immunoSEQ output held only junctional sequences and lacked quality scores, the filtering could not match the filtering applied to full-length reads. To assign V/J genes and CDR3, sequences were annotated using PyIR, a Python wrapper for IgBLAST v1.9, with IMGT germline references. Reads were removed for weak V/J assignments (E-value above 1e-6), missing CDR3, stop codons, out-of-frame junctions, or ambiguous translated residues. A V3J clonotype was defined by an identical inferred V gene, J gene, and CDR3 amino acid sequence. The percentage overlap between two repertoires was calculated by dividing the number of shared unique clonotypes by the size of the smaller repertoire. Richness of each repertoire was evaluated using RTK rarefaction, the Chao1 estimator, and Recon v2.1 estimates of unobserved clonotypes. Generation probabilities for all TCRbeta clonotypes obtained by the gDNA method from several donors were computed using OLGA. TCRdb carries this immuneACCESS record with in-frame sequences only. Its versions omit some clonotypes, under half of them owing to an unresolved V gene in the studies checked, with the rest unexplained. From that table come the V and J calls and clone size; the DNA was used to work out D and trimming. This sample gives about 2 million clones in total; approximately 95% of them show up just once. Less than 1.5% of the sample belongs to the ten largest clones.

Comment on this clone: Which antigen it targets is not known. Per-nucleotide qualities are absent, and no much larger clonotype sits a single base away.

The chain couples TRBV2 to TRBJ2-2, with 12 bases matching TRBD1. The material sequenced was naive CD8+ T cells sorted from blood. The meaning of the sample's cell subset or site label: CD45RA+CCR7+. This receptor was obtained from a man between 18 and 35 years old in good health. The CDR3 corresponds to CASSVGQGAGGELFF. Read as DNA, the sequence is TGTGCCAGCAGTGTGGGACAGGGGGCCGGCGGGGAGCTGTTTTTT.